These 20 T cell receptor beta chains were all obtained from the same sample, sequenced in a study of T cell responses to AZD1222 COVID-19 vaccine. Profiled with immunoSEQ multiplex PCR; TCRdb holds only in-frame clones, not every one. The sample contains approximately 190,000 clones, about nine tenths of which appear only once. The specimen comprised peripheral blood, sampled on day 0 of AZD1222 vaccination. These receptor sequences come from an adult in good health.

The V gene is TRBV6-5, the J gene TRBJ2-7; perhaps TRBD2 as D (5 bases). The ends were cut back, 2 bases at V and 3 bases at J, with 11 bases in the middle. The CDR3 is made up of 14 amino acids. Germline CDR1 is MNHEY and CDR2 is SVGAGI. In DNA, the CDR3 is TGTGCCAGCAGTTACGGGAACGGGAACTACGAGCAGTACTTC. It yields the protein CASSYGNGNYEQYF.

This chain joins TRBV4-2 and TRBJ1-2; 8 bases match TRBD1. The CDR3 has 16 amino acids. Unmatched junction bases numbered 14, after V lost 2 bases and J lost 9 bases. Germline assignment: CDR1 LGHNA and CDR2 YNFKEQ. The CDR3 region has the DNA TGTGCCAGCAGCCAACTTAGTTCAGGGGGCGTCGAGAGCTACACCTTC. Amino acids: CASSQLSSGGVESYTF.

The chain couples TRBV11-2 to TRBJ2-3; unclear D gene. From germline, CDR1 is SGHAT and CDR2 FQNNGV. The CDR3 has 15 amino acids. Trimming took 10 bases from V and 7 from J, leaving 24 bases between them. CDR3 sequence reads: CATAATPGPGHTQYF. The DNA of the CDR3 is TGTGCCACAGCAGCTACCCCGGGTCCCGGCCATACGCAGTATTTT.

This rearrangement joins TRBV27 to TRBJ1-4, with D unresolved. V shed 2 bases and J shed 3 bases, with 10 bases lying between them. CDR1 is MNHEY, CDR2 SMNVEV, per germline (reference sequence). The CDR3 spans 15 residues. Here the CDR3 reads CASSLMGTPNEKLFF. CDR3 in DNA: TGTGCCAGCAGTTTAATGGGAACCCCTAATGAAAAACTGTTTTTT. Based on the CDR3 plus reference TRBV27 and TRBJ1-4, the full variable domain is EAQVTQNPRYLITVTGKKLTVTCSQNMNHEYMSWYRQDPGLGLRQIYYSMNVEVTDKGDVPEGYKVSRKEKRNFPLILESPSPNQTSLYFCASSLMGTPNEKLFFGSGTQLSVL.

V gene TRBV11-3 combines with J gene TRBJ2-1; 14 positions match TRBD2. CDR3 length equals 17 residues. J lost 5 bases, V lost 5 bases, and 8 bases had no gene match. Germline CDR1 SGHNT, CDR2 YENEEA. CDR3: CASSLTTSGGADNEQFF. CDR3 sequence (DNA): TGTGCCAGCAGCCTCACGACTAGCGGGGGGGCCGACAATGAGCAGTTCTTC.

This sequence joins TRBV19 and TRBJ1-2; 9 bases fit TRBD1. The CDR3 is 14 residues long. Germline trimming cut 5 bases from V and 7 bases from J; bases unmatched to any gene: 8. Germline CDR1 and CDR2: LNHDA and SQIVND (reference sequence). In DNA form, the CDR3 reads TGTGCCAGTAGTCAAATGAGGACAGGGGCTGGCTACACCTTC. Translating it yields CASSQMRTGAGYTF.

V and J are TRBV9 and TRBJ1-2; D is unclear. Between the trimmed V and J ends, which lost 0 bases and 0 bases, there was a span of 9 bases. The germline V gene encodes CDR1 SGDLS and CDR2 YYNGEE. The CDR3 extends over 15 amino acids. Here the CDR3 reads CASSVDWDSNYGYTF. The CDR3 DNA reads TGTGCCAGCAGCGTAGATTGGGATTCTAACTATGGCTACACCTTC.

CDR3 in DNA: TGTGCCAGCAGTTGGACCTTGGGGGGCTACACCTTC. It translates to CASSWTLGGYTF. The chain has TRBV12-3 or TRBV12-4 and TRBJ1-2; D is unclear. This CDR3 is built from 12 residues. Trimming cost V 4 bases and J 8 bases, with 11 bases left between them.

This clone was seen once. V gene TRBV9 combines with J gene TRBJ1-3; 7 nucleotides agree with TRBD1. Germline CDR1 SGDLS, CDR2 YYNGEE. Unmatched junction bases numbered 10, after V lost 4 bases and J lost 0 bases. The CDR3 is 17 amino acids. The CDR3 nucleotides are TGTGCCAGCAGCCCCGACTCACAGGGGTTCTCTGGAAACACCATATATTTT. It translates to CASSPDSQGFSGNTIYF.

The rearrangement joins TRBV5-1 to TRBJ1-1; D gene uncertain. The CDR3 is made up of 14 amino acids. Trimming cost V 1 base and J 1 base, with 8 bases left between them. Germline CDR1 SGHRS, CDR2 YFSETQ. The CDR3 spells CASSLRVGNTEAFF. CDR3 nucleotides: TGCGCCAGCAGCTTGAGGGTTGGGAACACTGAAGCTTTCTTT.

The chain's CDR3 is CASSLGPSGRDYNEQFF. CDR3 in DNA: TGCGCCAGCAGCTTGGGTCCTAGCGGGAGGGACTACAATGAGCAGTTCTTC. V gene TRBV5-1 combines with J gene TRBJ2-1; 12 nucleotides match TRBD2. Trimming at V came to 0 bases and at J to 3 bases, leaving 4 bases not matched to a gene. Germline V gives CDR1 SGHRS, CDR2 YFSETQ. The CDR3 spans 17 residues.

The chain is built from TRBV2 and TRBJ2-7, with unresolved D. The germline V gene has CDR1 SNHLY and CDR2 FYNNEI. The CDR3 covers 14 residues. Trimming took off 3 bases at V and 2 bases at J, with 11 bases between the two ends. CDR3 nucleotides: TGTGCCAGCAGTGAGGTCAGGACCCCCTACGAGCAGTACTTC. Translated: CASSEVRTPYEQYF. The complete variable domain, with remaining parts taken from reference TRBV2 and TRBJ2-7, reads EPEVTQTPSHQVTQMGQEVILRCVPISNHLYFYWYRQILGQKVEFLVSFYNNEISEKSEIFDDQFSVERPDGSNFTLKIRSTKLEDSAMYFCASSEVRTPYEQYFGPGTRLTVT.

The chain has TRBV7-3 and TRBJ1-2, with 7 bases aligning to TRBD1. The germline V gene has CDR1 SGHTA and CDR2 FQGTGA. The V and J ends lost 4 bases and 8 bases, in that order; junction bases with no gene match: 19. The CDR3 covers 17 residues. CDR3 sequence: CASSSDGGQFWDLGYTF. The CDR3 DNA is TGTGCCAGCAGCTCCGACGGGGGACAGTTTTGGGATTTAGGCTACACCTTC.

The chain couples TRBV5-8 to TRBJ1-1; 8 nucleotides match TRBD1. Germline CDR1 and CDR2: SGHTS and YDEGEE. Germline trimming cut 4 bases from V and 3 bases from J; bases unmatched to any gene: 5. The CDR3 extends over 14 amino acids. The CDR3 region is CASSPQGAHTEAFF. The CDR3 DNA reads TGTGCCAGCAGCCCGCAGGGGGCGCACACTGAAGCTTTCTTT.

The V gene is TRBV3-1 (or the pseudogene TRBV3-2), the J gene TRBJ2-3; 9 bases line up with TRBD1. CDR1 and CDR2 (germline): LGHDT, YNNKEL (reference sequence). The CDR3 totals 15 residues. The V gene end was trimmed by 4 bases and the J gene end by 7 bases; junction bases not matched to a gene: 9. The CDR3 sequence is CASSRPGQGIYTQYF. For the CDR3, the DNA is TGTGCCAGCAGCCGTCCGGGACAGGGCATCTATACGCAGTATTTT.

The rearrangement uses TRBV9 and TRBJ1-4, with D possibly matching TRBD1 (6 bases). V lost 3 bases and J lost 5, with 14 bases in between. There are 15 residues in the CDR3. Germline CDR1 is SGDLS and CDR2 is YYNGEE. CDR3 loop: CASSDTGLTNEKLFF. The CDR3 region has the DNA TGTGCCAGCAGCGATACAGGGCTTACAAATGAAAAACTGTTTTTT.

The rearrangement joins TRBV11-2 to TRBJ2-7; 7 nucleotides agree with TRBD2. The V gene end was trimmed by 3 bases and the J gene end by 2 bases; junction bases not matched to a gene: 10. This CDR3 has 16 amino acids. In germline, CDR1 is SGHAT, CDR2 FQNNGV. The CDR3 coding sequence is TGTGCCAGCAGCTTGGAGGCTAGCGGACAAACCTACGAGCAGTACTTC. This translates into CASSLEASGQTYEQYF.

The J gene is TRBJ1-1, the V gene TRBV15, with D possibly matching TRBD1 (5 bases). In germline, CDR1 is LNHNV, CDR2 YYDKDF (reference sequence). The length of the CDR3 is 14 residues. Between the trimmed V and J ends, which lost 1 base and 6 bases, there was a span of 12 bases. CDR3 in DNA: TGTGCCACCAGCAGAGGAGACAGCGGGGCTGAAGCTTTCTTT. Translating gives CATSRGDSGAEAFF.

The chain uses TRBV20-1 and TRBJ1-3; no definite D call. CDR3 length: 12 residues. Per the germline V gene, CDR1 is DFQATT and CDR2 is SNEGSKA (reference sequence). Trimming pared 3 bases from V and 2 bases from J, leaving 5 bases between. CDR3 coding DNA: TGCAGTGCTAGTGGCCCTGGAAACACCATATATTTT. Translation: CSASGPGNTIYF.

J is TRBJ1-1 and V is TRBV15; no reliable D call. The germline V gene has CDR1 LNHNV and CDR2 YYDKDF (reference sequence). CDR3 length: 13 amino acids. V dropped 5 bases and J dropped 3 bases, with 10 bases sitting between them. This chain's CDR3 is CATSGPMDTEAFF. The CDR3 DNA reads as TGTGCCACCAGCGGCCCTATGGACACTGAAGCTTTCTTT.